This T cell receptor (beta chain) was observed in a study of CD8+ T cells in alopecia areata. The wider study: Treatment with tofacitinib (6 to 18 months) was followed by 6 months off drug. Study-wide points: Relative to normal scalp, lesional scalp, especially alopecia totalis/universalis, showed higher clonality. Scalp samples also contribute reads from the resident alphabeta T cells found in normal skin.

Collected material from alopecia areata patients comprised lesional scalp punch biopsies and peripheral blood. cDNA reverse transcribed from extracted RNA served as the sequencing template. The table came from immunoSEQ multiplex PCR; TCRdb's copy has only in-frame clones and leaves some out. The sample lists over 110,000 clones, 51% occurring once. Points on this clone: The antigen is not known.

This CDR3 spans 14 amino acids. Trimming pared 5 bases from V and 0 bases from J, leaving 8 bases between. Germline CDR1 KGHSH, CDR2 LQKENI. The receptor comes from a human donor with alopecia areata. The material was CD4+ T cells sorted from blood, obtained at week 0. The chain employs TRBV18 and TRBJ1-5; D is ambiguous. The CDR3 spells CASSRDSSNQPQHF. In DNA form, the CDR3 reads TGTGCCAGCTCAAGGGATTCTAGCAATCAGCCCCAGCATTTT.